The entry below describes one T cell receptor beta chain. A read error may produce the germline difference seen at one junction end. This entry belongs to a study of technical replicates of blood from several donors. Here immunoSEQ multiplex PCR was the method, and the copy in TCRdb shows in-frame clones only, minus some. Among about 100,000 clones listed, 90% to 96% were seen once. Sequences were obtained from T cells isolated from PBMCs. This clonotype was sampled from a human donor in good health.

The CDR3 spells CATSRDPRADTQYF. The CDR3 DNA reads TGTGCCACCAGCCGAGACCCGCGCGCAGATACGCAGTATTTT. The chain carries TRBV15 and TRBJ2-3; D gene ambiguous. The CDR3 is 14 amino acids. The germline CDR1 and CDR2 sequences are LNHNV and YYDKDF (reference sequence).